The rows below give T cell receptor beta chains drawn from one sample of a study of T cells in localized non-small cell lung cancer. Using immunoSEQ multiplex PCR, the repertoire was profiled, and TCRdb retains in-frame clones only, with some absent. Among around 130,000 clones, roughly nine tenths were seen once, and the ten largest hold 1.5% to 2%. The sequenced sample was peripheral blood, obtained before any cancer treatment. These receptor sequences come from a female donor over 55 with stage I lung adenocarcinoma. Both conserved end residues are part of each CDR3. A clone size is listed for some rows: how often the clone was seen (once, few, many), or a class if it is expanded.

TRBJ2-7 | TRBV13 | - | CASSLASFWDEQYF
TRBJ2-5 | TRBV14 | - | CASSQDFRTSGRMGETQYF
TRBJ2-3 | TRBV29-1 | - | CSVFLAGADTQYF
TRBJ2-1 | TRBV9 | - | CASSDGGSSYNEQFF
TRBJ1-5 | TRBV27 | once | CASSPGQGRIRGNQPQHF
TRBJ1-2 | TRBV6-5 | - | CASSYARGRGYGYTF
TRBJ2-2 | TRBV4-1 | - | CASSQQWVANTGELFF
TRBJ2-1 | TRBV5-1 | - | CASSPLPTSGNEQFF
TRBJ2-1 | TRBV15 | once | CATSRGLREFGEQFF
TRBJ2-1 | TRBV5-6 | - | CATWGGTPYNEQFF
TRBJ2-7 | TRBV10-3 | - | CAISAGRLAGESTYEQYF
TRBJ1-1 | TRBV10-3 | few | CAISYGGTEAFF
TRBJ2-3 | TRBV2 | few | CASRTDTQYF
TRBJ1-1 | TRBV19 | - | CASSNGAEKTEAFF
TRBJ2-1 | TRBV6-5 | - | CASSLWGNNEQFF
TRBJ2-7 | TRBV6-5 | - | CASSSLTGAYEQYF
TRBJ2-6 | TRBV19 | - | CASRPGASGANVLTF
TRBJ2-5 | TRBV5-4 | - | CASSLGSAQETQYF
TRBJ2-7 | TRBV2 | - | CAGELAGGPHEQYF